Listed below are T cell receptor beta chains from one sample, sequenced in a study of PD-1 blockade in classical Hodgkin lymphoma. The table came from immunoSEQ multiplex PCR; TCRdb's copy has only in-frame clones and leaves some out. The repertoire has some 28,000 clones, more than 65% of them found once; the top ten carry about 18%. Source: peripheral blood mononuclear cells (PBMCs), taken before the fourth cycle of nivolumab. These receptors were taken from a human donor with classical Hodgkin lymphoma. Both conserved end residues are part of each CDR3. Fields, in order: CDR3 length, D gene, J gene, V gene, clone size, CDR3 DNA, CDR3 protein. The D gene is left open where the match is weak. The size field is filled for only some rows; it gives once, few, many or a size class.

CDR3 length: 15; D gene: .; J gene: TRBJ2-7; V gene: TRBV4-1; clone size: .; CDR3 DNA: TGCGCCAGCAGCCTGCGCGGGGGCGGGGACTACGAGCAGTACTTC; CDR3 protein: CASSLRGGGDYEQYF
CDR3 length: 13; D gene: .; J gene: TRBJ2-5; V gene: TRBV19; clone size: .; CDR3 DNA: TGTGCCAGTAGCCCGACTAGTTCGGGGACCCAGTACTTC; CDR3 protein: CASSPTSSGTQYF
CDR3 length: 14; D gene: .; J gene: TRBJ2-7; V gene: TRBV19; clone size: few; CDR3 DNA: TGTGCCAGTAGTATCGCGGCGGGCTCCTACGAGCAGTACTTC; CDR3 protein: CASSIAAGSYEQYF
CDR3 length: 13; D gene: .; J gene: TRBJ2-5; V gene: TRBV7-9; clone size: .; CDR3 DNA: TGTGCCAGCATCGGGGCCTTAGGGGAGACCCAGTACTTC; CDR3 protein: CASIGALGETQYF
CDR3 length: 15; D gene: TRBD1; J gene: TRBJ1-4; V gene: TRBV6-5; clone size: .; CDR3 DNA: TGTGCCAGCAGTTGGGGACAGGGGGGGAATGAAAAACTGTTTTTT; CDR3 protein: CASSWGQGGNEKLFF
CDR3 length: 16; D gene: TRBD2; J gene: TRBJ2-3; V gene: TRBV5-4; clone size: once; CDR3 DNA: TGTGCCATCTTTGGCGGGGGTACCTCTAGCACAGATACGCAGTATTTT; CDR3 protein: CAIFGGGTSSTDTQYF
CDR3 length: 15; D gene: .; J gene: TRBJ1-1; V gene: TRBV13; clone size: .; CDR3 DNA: TGTGCCAGCCGGCCCCGGGGTGGACTGAACACTGAAGCTTTCTTT; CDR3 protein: CASRPRGGLNTEAFF
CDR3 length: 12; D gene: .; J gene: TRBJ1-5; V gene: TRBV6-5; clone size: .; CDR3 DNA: TGTGCCAGCAGTTCGGCAGACGGTACTTGGCATTTT; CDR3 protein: CASSSADGTWHF
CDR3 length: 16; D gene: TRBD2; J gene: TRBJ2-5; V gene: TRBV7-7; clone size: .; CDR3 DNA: TGTGCTAGCAGCTTGCTAGCGGGGGCGCCGGGAGAGACCCAGTACTTC; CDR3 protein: CASSLLAGAPGETQYF
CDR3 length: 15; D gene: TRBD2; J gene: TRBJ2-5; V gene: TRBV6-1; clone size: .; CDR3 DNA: TGTGCCAGCAGTGAAGTACTAGCGGGACAAGAGACCCAGTACTTC; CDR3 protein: CASSEVLAGQETQYF
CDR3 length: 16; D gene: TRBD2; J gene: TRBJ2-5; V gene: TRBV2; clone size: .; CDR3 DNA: TGTGCCAGCAGATCGCCTAGCGGGGGCGGGCAAGAGACCCAGTACTTC; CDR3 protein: CASRSPSGGGQETQYF
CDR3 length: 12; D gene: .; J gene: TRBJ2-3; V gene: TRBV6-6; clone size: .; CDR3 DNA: TGTGCCAGCAGTTTTAGCCTCGATACGCAGTATTTT; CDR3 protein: CASSFSLDTQYF
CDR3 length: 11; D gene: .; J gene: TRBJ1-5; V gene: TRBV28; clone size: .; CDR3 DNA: TGTGCCAGCAGTGGGTTTTTGCCCCAGCATTTT; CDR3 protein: CASSGFLPQHF
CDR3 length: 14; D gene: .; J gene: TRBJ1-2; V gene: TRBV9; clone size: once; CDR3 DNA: TGTGCCAGCAGCCTACCACGAGGGGTAGGAGGCTACACCTTC; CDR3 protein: CASSLPRGVGGYTF
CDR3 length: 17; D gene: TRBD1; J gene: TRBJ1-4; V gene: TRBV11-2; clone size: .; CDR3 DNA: TGTGCCAGCGGACCCTTACAGGGGCCCGCAACTAATGAAAAACTGTTTTTT; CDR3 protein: CASGPLQGPATNEKLFF
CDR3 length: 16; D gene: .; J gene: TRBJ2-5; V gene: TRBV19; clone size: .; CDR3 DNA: TGTGCCAGTAGCAGGAGTACACAGGGATACCAAGAGACCCAGTACTTC; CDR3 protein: CASSRSTQGYQETQYF